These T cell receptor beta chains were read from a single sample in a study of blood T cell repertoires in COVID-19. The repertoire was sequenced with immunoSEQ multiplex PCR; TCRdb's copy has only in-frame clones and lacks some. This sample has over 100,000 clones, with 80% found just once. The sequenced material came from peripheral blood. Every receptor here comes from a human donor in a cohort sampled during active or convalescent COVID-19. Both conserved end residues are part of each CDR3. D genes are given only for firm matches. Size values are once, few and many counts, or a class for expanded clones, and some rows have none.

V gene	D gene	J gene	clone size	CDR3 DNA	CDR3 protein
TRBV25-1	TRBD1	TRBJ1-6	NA	TGTGCCAGCAGAGAGACAGGGGTTTATAATTCACCCCTCCACTTT	CASRETGVYNSPLHF
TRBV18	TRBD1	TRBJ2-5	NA	TGTGCCAGCTCACGGGCCCGGGCAGGGGGCCAAGAGACCCAGTACTTC	CASSRARAGGQETQYF
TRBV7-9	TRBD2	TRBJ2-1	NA	TGTGCCAGCAGCTTCGGACTAGCCCGGGATCAGGAGCAGTTCTTC	CASSFGLARDQEQFF
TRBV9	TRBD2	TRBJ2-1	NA	TGTGCCAGCAGCGTAGGGGTAGCGGGAGCAGACAATGAGCAGTTCTTC	CASSVGVAGADNEQFF
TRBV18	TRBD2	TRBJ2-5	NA	TGTGCCAGCTCACCGGCTAGCGGGAGGCAAGAGACCCAGTACTTC	CASSPASGRQETQYF
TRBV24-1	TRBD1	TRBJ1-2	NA	TGTGCCACCAGTGATTTAAAAGACAGGGTCCATGGCTACACCTTC	CATSDLKDRVHGYTF
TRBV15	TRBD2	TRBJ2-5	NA	TGTGCCACCAGCAGAGAAGGAGAAGGACTAGCAGACCAAGAGACCCAGTACTTC	CATSREGEGLADQETQYF
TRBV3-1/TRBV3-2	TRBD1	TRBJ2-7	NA	TGTGCCAGCACCCGGGGACAGAGCCTCTACGAGCAGTACTTC	CASTRGQSLYEQYF
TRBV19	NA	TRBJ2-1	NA	TGTGCCAGTAGTATGGCTTCCCCCCTCTATGAGCAGTTCTTC	CASSMASPLYEQFF
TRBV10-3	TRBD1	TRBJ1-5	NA	TGTGCCATCTCCCAGGGGGCTCTGAGCAATCAGCCCCAGCATTTT	CAISQGALSNQPQHF
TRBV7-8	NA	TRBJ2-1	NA	TGTGCCAGCAGCTTAGGACGGGTTCGGGTCAATGAGCAGTTCTTC	CASSLGRVRVNEQFF
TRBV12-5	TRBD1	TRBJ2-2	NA	TGTGCTAGTGGTCCAGGGGGCGGAAACACCGGGGAGCTGTTTTTT	CASGPGGGNTGELFF
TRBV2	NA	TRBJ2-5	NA	TGTGCCAGCAGTGTAGCTGGGGGGGAGACCCAGTACTTC	CASSVAGGETQYF
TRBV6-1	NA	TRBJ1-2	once	TGTGCCAGCAGTGAAAGGCAGGGAAATGGCTACACCTTC	CASSERQGNGYTF
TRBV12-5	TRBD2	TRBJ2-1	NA	TGTGCTAGTGGTTTGGTTATACTAGCGGGGGGGTCCTACAATGAGCAGTTCTTC	CASGLVILAGGSYNEQFF
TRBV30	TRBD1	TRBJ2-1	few	TGTGCCTGGAACCGGGACAGGATATACAATGAGCAGTTCTTC	CAWNRDRIYNEQFF
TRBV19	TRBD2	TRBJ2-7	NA	TGTGCCAGTATGGTGACTAGCGGCAACTACGAGCAGTACTTC	CASMVTSGNYEQYF
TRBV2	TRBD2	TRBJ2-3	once	TGTGCCAGCAGTCCCTTGAGCGGGGGGCTGGGAGATACGCAGTATTTT	CASSPLSGGLGDTQYF
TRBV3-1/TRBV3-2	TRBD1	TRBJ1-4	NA	TGTGCCAGCAGCCAAGATGCGACAGGGGTTGAAAAACTGTTTTTT	CASSQDATGVEKLFF
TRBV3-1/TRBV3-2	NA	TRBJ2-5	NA	TGTGCCAGCAGCCTCGCACGCGGGTTGGAGACCCAGTACTTC	CASSLARGLETQYF
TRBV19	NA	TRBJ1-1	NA	TGTGCCAGTAGTATTGGAGCAGGGCGTGAAGGCACTGAAGCTTTCTTT	CASSIGAGREGTEAFF
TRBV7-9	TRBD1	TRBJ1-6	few	TGTGCCAGCACCCGACAGGGAGAGGCGGCACCCCTCCACTTT	CASTRQGEAAPLHF
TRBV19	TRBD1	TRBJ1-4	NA	TGTGCCAGTAGTCGACAGGGATCGGGAAAACTGTTTTTT	CASSRQGSGKLFF
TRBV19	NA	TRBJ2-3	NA	TGTGCCAGTACCATCGGAGGGAGCACAGATACGCAGTATTTT	CASTIGGSTDTQYF
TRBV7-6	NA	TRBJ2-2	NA	TGTGCCAGCAGCTTATTTCAGGTTGCAAACACCGGGGAGCTGTTTTTT	CASSLFQVANTGELFF
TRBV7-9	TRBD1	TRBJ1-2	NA	TGTGCCAGCAGCACCTGGGACAGCCAAGTCTCATATGGCTACACCTTC	CASSTWDSQVSYGYTF
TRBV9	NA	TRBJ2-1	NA	TGTGCCAGCAGCGTCGACCCCAACAGGGAAGAGCAGTTCTTC	CASSVDPNREEQFF
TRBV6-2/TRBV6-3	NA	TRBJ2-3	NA	TGTGCCAGCAGCCGCAGTGTCGGGGGGCGCAAACTTAGGACAGATACGCAGTATTTT	CASSRSVGGRKLRTDTQYF
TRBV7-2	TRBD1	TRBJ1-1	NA	TGTGCCAGCAGCTGGGACAGACAGGGTGAAGCTTTCTTT	CASSWDRQGEAFF
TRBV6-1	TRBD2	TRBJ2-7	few	TGTGCCAGCAGTGATAGACTAGCGGGAGAGCGCTCCTACGAGCAGTACTTC	CASSDRLAGERSYEQYF
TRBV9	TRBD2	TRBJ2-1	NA	TGTGCCAGCAGCGTTACAGCCAGCGGGAGCTCCTACAATGAGCAGTTCTTC	CASSVTASGSSYNEQFF
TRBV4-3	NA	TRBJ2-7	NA	TGCGCCAGCAGCCAAGATCTGAGAGCGGGCGAGCAGTACTTC	CASSQDLRAGEQYF
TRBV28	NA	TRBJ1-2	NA	TGTGCCAGCAGTGCCGGGAACTATGGCTACACCTTC	CASSAGNYGYTF
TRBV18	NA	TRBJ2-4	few	TGTGCCAGCTCACAGGGGAACATTCAGTACTTC	CASSQGNIQYF
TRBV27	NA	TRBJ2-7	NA	TGTGCCAGCAGTTTTTCCAGGCCGGTCCAACCACACTACGAGCAGTACTTC	CASSFSRPVQPHYEQYF
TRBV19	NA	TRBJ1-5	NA	TGTGCCAGTAGTAACCCAGGAACAGGGATAAGCAATCAGCCCCAGCATTTT	CASSNPGTGISNQPQHF
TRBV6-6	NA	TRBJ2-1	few	TGTGCCAGCAGTTACCCTAAAAATGAGCAGTTCTTC	CASSYPKNEQFF
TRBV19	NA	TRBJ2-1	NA	TGTGCCAGTAGTAAGGGGGTACTTAATGAGCAGTTCTTC	CASSKGVLNEQFF
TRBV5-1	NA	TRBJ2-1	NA	TGCGCCAGCAGCTTGCAGGGCTATGAGCAGTTCTTC	CASSLQGYEQFF
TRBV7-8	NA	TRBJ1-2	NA	TGTGCCAGCAGCTTAGCTGGGGGGGAGATTAACTATGGCTACACCTTC	CASSLAGGEINYGYTF
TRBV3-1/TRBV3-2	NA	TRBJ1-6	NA	TGTGCCAGCAACGAGGGAACGTCTCTTTCACCCCTCCACTTT	CASNEGTSLSPLHF
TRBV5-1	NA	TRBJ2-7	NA	TGCGCCAGCAGCTCGGGGGTGGTATCCTCGTCCTACGAGCAGTACTTC	CASSSGVVSSSYEQYF
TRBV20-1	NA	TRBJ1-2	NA	TGCAGTGCTAGGAGAGGCGATGGCTACACCTTC	CSARRGDGYTF
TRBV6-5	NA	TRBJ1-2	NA	TGTGCCAGCAGTTACTCGAGGTACTGGGATGGCTACACCTTC	CASSYSRYWDGYTF
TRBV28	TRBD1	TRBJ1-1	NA	TGTGCCAGCAGTATCGGGACAGGGCGGACTGAAGCTTTCTTT	CASSIGTGRTEAFF
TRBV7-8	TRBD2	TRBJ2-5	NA	TGTGCCAGCAGCAAGGGACTAGCTGCAGAGACCCAGTACTTC	CASSKGLAAETQYF
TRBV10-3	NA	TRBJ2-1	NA	TGTGCCATCAGTGAGTACGCGATCAGGGTCCAAGAGCAGTTCTTC	CAISEYAIRVQEQFF
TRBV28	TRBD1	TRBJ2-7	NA	TGTGCCAGCAGTTTCTTGGACAGGCGAAACTACGAGCAGTACTTC	CASSFLDRRNYEQYF
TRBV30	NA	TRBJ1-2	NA	TGTGCCTGGAGGACAGGAAGCTTTAACTATGGCTACACCTTC	CAWRTGSFNYGYTF
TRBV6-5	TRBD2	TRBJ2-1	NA	TGTGCCAGCAGTTACAGCGGGAGAGGAGACTACAATGAGCAGTTCTTC	CASSYSGRGDYNEQFF
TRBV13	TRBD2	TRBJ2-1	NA	TGTGCCAGCAGCCTTAGGACTAGCGGGAGGCTAGAGCAGTTCTTC	CASSLRTSGRLEQFF
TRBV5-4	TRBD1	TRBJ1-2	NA	TGTGCCAGCAGCTCCCGGGACAGGGGGGCAAACTATGGCTACACCTTC	CASSSRDRGANYGYTF
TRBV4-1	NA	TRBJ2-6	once	TGCGCCAGCAGCCAAACGCACCGGGGTACTGGGGCCAACGTCCTGACTTTC	CASSQTHRGTGANVLTF
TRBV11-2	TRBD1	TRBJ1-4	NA	TGTGCCAGCAGCTTAGGGACAGGGGACATGGGCACTAATGAAAAACTGTTTTTT	CASSLGTGDMGTNEKLFF
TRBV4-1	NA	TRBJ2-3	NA	TGCGCCAGCAGCCGAGTGGGGGGGCCCCCGAGCACAGATACGCAGTATTTT	CASSRVGGPPSTDTQYF
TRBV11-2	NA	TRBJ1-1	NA	TGTGCCAGCAGCTTTGAGGGCGTGAACACTGAAGCTTTCTTT	CASSFEGVNTEAFF